What follows are 11 T cell receptor beta chains derived from one specimen sequenced in a study of cytomegalovirus exposure and HLA in healthy donors. The PCR was carried out with 60 Vbeta primers and 13 Jbeta primers. The protocol was immunoSEQ multiplex PCR, while the TCRdb copy is restricted to in-frame clones and leaves out a portion. Of fewer than 250,000 clones listed, roughly four fifths are singletons. Sequenced material: PBMCs. All receptors come from a woman between 25 and 40 years old in good health and CMV-seropositive.

In this sample, this clone turned up once. The chain combines TRBV18 with TRBJ1-2, with D possibly TRBD1 on 6 matching bases. This CDR3 has 15 amino acids. V dropped 0 bases and J dropped 1 base, with 9 bases sitting between them. Germline V gene sequence: CDR1 KGHSH, CDR2 LQKENI. CDR3 bases: TGTGCCAGCTCACCACCGGGGGCGCGTAACTATGGCTACACCTTC. Amino acid sequence: CASSPPGARNYGYTF.

The rearrangement uses TRBV5-6 and TRBJ2-1; D call uncertain. Trimming shortened V by 0 bases and J by 5 bases, and 18 bases separated the two germline ends. This CDR3 is built from 17 residues. In germline, CDR1 is SGHDT, CDR2 YYEEEE. In DNA form, the CDR3 reads TGTGCCAGCAGCTTGGGCCCCATTGCGCGCATAAACAATGAGCAGTTCTTC. Translating gives CASSLGPIARINNEQFF.

The genes are TRBV29-1 and TRBJ2-6; D is unclear. The V gene's germline CDR1 is SQVTM and CDR2 ANQGSEA. The germline V and J ends were trimmed by 5 bases and 5 bases, with 7 bases remaining between them. The CDR3 extends over 12 amino acids. CDR3 in amino acids: CSVSDRANVLTF. CDR3 in DNA: TGCAGCGTTTCAGACAGGGCCAACGTCCTGACTTTC.

The V call is TRBV18, the J call TRBJ1-5, with TRBD1 identical over 9 bases. Germline lookup yields CDR1 KGHSH and CDR2 LQKENI. V lost 4 bases and J lost 2; bases outside the gene matches: 0. The CDR3 is made up of 14 amino acids. CDR3 region: CASSRDRGNQPQHF. The CDR3, as DNA: TGTGCCAGCTCACGGGACAGGGGCAATCAGCCCCAGCATTTT. Full variable domain (rest looked up from reference TRBV18 and TRBJ1-5): NAGVMQNPRHLVRRRGQEARLRCSPMKGHSHVYWYRQLPEEGLKFMVYLQKENIIDESGMPKERFSAEFPKEGPSILRIQQVVRGDSAAYFCASSRDRGNQPQHFGDGTRLSIL.

V and J are TRBV27 and TRBJ2-2; maybe TRBD2 (5 bases). Trimming removed 6 bases from V and 1 base from J, with 6 bases in between. The CDR3 is 13 residues long. Germline loops: CDR1 MNHEY, CDR2 SMNVEV (reference sequence). Here the CDR3 reads CASSGLNTGELFF. DNA of the CDR3: TGTGCCAGCAGCGGACTGAACACCGGGGAGCTGTTTTTT.

The chain carries TRBV7-4 and TRBJ1-5, with TRBD1 matching over 9 bases. This CDR3 comprises 16 residues. The ends lost 4 bases at V and 6 bases at J; junction bases unmatched: 10. CDR1 and CDR2 (germline): SGHVT, SQSDAQ. This CDR3 reads CASSSYRGRNGQPQHF. The CDR3 region has the DNA TGTGCCAGCAGCTCCTACAGGGGGCGCAACGGTCAGCCCCAGCATTTT.

In DNA form, the CDR3 reads TGTGCCAGCCTCGATAGGGGGAATGCGGATAATTCACCCCTCCACTTT. Amino acid sequence: CASLDRGNADNSPLHF. This sequence joins TRBV28 and TRBJ1-6, with D maybe TRBD1 (6 bases). The germline V gene encodes CDR1 MDHEN and CDR2 SYDVKM. There are 16 residues in the CDR3. Deletions cut 8 bases from V and 5 bases from J, with 19 bases between.

The chain uses TRBV7-8 and TRBJ2-5, with TRBD2 identical over 10 bases. V shed 5 bases, J shed 4 bases, and the junction held 7 bases outside the gene matches. CDR3 length: 15 amino acids. From germline, CDR1 is SGHVS and CDR2 FQNEAQ. The CDR3: CASSPTGLARETQYF. The CDR3 coding sequence is TGTGCCAGCAGCCCAACGGGACTAGCGAGAGAGACCCAGTACTTC.

The chain is built from TRBV10-1 and TRBJ1-6; D ambiguous. This CDR3 comprises 12 residues. The germline V gene has CDR1 WNHNN and CDR2 SYGVQD (reference sequence). Deletions cut 2 bases from V and 13 bases from J, with 9 bases between. CDR3 sequence: CASSETDGPLHF. In nucleotides, the CDR3 is TGCGCCAGCAGTGAGACCGACGGGCCCCTCCACTTT.

The V and J genes are TRBV6-1 and TRBJ1-5; TRBD1 aligns across 8 bases. Germline-derived CDR1 and CDR2 are MNHNS and SASEGT. V shed 6 bases, J shed 5 bases, and the junction held 6 bases outside the gene matches. The CDR3 has 14 amino acids. The CDR3 protein is CASSRGRVDQPQHF. The DNA of the CDR3 is TGTGCCAGCAGCAGGGGGCGCGTGGATCAGCCCCAGCATTTT.

This clone has just one count. The rearrangement links TRBV14 to TRBJ1-1; maybe TRBD1 (5 bases). The V gene's germline CDR1 is SGHDN and CDR2 FVKESK. This CDR3 has 15 amino acids. The V and J ends lost 0 bases and 1 base respectively, with 9 bases between them. CDR3 in DNA: TGTGCCAGCAGCCAAGATCCAGGGTCGAACACTGAAGCTTTCTTT. It encodes CASSQDPGSNTEAFF.